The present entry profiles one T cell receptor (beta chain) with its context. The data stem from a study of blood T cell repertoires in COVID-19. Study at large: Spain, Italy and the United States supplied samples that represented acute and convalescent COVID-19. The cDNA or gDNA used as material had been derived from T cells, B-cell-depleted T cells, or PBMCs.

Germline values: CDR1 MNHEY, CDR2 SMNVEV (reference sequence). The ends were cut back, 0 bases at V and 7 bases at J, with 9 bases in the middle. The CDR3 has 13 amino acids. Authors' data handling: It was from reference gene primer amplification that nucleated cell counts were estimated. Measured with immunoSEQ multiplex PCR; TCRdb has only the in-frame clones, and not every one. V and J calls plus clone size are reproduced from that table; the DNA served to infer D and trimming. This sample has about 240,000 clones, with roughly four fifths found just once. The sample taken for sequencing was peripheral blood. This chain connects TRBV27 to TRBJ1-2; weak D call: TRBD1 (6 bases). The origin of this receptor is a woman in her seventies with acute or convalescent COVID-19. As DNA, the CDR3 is TGTGCCAGCAGTTTATCCTCAGGGGCTGGCTACACCTTC. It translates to CASSLSSGAGYTF.